This TCR beta chain appears in the sequencing data of a study of blood T cell repertoires in COVID-19. Study in general: The samples span acute and convalescent COVID-19 from the United States, Italy and Spain. PBMCs, B-cell-depleted T cells, or T cells were the source of the cDNA or gDNA that made up the material.

In the original processing: Nucleated cell number was recorded as an estimate derived from reference gene primer amplification. TCRdb's table, derived via immunoSEQ multiplex PCR, lists solely in-frame clones and lacks some. That table gives V, J and clone size, and the DNA gave D and trimming. The table shows about 250,000 clones, with around 88% occurring only once. This clone showed up just a few times. The germline V and J ends were trimmed by 0 bases and 5 bases, with 11 bases remaining between them. Germline V gene lookup returns CDR1 MNHEY and CDR2 SVGAGI. This CDR3 region has 16 residues. V gene TRBV6-5 combines with J gene TRBJ1-6, with D maybe TRBD1 (6 bases). This clonotype originated in a man aged 35 to 55 with active or convalescent COVID-19. The sequencing input was peripheral blood. The CDR3 protein is CASSYSGDMNNSPLHF. In DNA form, the CDR3 reads TGTGCCAGCAGTTACTCTGGGGACATGAATAATTCACCCCTCCACTTT.